This T cell receptor (beta chain) derives from a study of cytomegalovirus exposure and HLA in healthy donors (dated by TCRdb to about 2017). The study in broad terms: According to an earlier analysis of several hundred of the donors, 150 million to 200 million T cells yielded over 90 million unique TCR beta sequences and 276 Gb of sequence data. To study patterns of TCR occurrence, a later analysis re-analyzed previously published TCR beta repertoires from several hundred donors and added high-resolution HLA genotyping. All discovery cohort repertoires had been generated using a single sequencing platform. HLA typing covered class I and class II loci at four-digit resolution. Genome-wide SNP genotypes for about 60% of the roughly 670 donors were used in a later genetic analysis, which treated that subset as a discovery cohort. On average, 235,054 unique TCR beta nucleotide sequences were sequenced per donor among several hundred genotyped donors of the cohort, with around 19% of those sequences being non-productive. A handful of DR-DQ haplotypes were handled as single units for association and clustering because linkage in the cohort was strong. The study combined high-throughput TCR immunosequencing, statistical association of individual TCRs with disease status, and machine learning to predict cytomegalovirus infection status. Rather than using new phenotypic data, the later analysis identified candidate immune exposures from TCR beta sequences and from how often those sequences occurred across donors. The genetic ancestry cluster associated with self-reported Caucasian donors included 81% of the roughly 410 genotyped donors. In an earlier analysis of several hundred of the donors, high-throughput TCR beta sequencing was used to judge whether each TCR beta V gene segment behaved as functional or pseudogenic. Around 320 gigabases of sequencing data and roughly 90 million unique TCR sequences were included in an early release covering about 600 HLA-typed donors. Besides the first cohort of more than 650 subjects, a separate validation cohort made up of 120 different subjects was used. The number of typed donors differed by locus: about 620-630 for A, B, C, DRB1 and DQB1; approximately 520 for DQA1; roughly 600 for DPA1; and about 470 for DPB1. Alongside the repertoire data, information on donor age, sex, ethnicity and CMV serostatus was compiled. Using immunosequencing, the study profiled T cell repertoires from 500 to 800 subjects and related those repertoires to cytomegalovirus serostatus. The study aimed to test whether cataloging public T cell receptors could reveal signatures of past pathogen exposure.

On the study overall, not on this receptor specifically: The classifier was reported to diagnose cytomegalovirus status with high specificity and sensitivity in both the original and validation cohorts. A later analysis found that most CMV-associated TCR beta chains appeared HLA-restricted, with HLA associations seemingly driven largely by CMV exposure. Across donors, most TCR sequences were observed very rarely, whereas some public TCRs were present in many individuals. An association between a missense DCLRE1C variant and V-gene and J-gene trimming of TCR beta chains was found in a later genetic analysis and replicated in an independent cohort. The presence/absence analyses assumed that sequencing depth was roughly uniform across donors, and that assumption may not be true. In a later genetic analysis, fewer N-insertions in productive TCRs were reported among donors in an Asian-associated ancestry cluster than the roughly 670-donor mean. Because HLA typing was unavailable for some donors at each locus, only the typed subset was used in association tests. Broadly in line with IMGT annotations, most TCR beta V segments showed up in productive rearrangements about 90% or about 30% of the time in an earlier analysis of roughly 590 of the donors. The study gave a list of 150 to 200 TCR beta chains associated with cytomegalovirus. Some IMGT-functional V segments, including TRBV6-2 and TRBV6-3, could not be distinguished by the 87-base-pair reads and were therefore excluded. Several of the top co-occurrence clusters appeared to be linked to parvovirus B19, influenza, CMV and Epstein-Barr virus, according to a later analysis. A cluster of highly shared sequence variants was judged likely to be a technical artifact of the sequencing pipeline. A later analysis found that HLA-associated TCR beta chains were more clonally expanded and had lower generation probabilities than equally common non-associated chains. According to a later analysis, TCR association rates differed among HLA loci, with DRB1 alleles showing the most associated TCRs and HLA-C alleles showing the fewest. This cohort had only TCR beta chains sequenced, and the lack of alpha or paired-chain data limited which features could be detected. The authors suggested that the approach could potentially be generalized to other disease states and immunological phenotypes. For the cohort, immune exposure information was limited to CMV serostatus. Three of the identified cytomegalovirus-associated TCR beta chains were confirmed in vitro to be specific for cytomegalovirus antigens. Strong co-occurrence of HLA alleles, especially DR and DQ, made assigning TCR associations to individual alleles difficult. A later analysis associated about 17,000 TCR beta sequences with specific HLA alleles at a false discovery rate of 0.05. A further reported finding was that TCR beta sequences accurately predicted the HLA-A and HLA-B alleles for most subjects in the first cohort. Linkage disequilibrium might explain the correlated functional status among segregating V segments, but an unknown experimental factor could not be ruled out. Because counts were too low, 15 to 20 rarely observed V segments, including chromosome 9 orphons, were excluded from the earlier analysis of a few hundred of the donors.

The protocol used for the library was the immunoSEQ multiplex PCR assay. For the multiplex PCR, a mixture combining 60 forward primers for TCR Vbeta segments and 13 reverse primers for TCR Jbeta segments was used. A multiplex PCR assay on genomic DNA amplified the CDR3 region of rearranged TCR beta genes. Amplified TCR beta libraries were sequenced as 87-base-pair reads on the Illumina HiSeq System. The paper's data handling went like this. A later analysis tallied about 77 million unique TCR beta chains across the 666 repertoires, and around 9.9 million of those chains were shared by two or more donors. A nearest-neighbor algorithm error-corrected the raw reads and collapsed the reads into unique sequences, merging closely related sequences to remove PCR and sequencing errors. CDR3 sequences were aligned to IMGT reference sequences to assign V, D and J gene segments. For a sequence to be retained, a match of at least six nucleotides to both a V gene segment and a J gene segment was required. A rearrangement was called productive if the CDR3 had no stop codons and remained in frame with V and J, and every other rearrangement was called non-productive. Following IMGT convention, CDR3 was defined as the stretch from the second conserved V-encoded cysteine to the conserved J-encoded phenylalanine. Sequences without an unambiguous match to a single V gene segment were excluded from the earlier analysis of 587 of the donors. An earlier analysis of about 590 of the donors classified V segments as functional when productive rearrangements were above 56.7% and as segregating when the standard deviation between donors was above 5%. To diagnose cytomegalovirus status from the catalog of TCR beta chain sequences, a statistical classification framework was built. In a later analysis, TCR nucleotide sequences were compared against IMGT/GENE-DB human TR gene sequences so that V and J genes could be assigned. A later analysis assigned CDR3 sequences and most-parsimonious VDJ recombination scenarios with the TCRdist pipeline. In a later analysis, each TCR beta chain was defined by its CDR3 amino acid sequence together with its V-gene family, and reads lacking a unique V-gene family were excluded. A later analysis removed several hundred highly shared, low-generation-probability nucleotide sequences to deal with suspected cross-contamination and a sequencing artifact. In a later analysis, a clonal expansion index for each public chain was calculated from normalized within-repertoire ranks of inferred template counts. In a later analysis, generation probabilities were computed with a VDJ recombination model fitted to out-of-frame rearrangements, and the resulting probabilities were checked against IGoR. A later analysis scored TCR-TCR, TCR-HLA and TCR-CMV co-occurrence with hypergeometric tests, applying a repertoire-size bias correction to TCR pairs. False discovery rates were estimated in a later analysis by permuting HLA or CMV assignments 20 times. In a later analysis, co-occurring TCRs were grouped using DBSCAN, and TCRdist sequence similarity was added for clustering within HLA-allele-positive subsets. Repertoires with fewer than 30,000 or more than 120,000 public chains were left out of co-occurrence clustering, as were a few repertoires with anomalous nucleotide sharing. TCRdb holds this immuneACCESS table with in-frame rearrangements only. Some clones are missing; in checked studies, unresolved V genes explain under half, and the rest has no known cause. V, J and clone size derive from that table, while D and trimming were established from the DNA sequence. This sample has tens of thousands of clones in its table, and around 78% of those were observed once. Roughly 8.2% of the sample comes from the top ten.

This clone has a single count. Its antigen is unknown. Mismatch with germline at one junction end may stem from a read error. The germline V gene encodes CDR1 SNHLY and CDR2 FYNNEI. Taken from cysteine to phenylalanine, the CDR3 has 11 residues. The retained sequence is limited to the CDR3, 33 bases, with the frame set at the first base. In total, around 600 healthy bone marrow donors made up the cohort. Cohort members were all nominally healthy when sampled, although unrecorded immune exposures were likely present. The donor was CMV seropositive and was included in the group of some 290 seropositive cohort members. Each donor provided a peripheral blood sample, and peripheral blood mononuclear cells were used for TCR beta sequencing. The Qiagen DNeasy Blood Extraction Kit was used to extract genomic DNA from the blood cell samples.

The sequence joins TRBV2 to TRBJ2-4; the central 9 bases match TRBD1. This clonotype was obtained from a man younger than 35 in good health and CMV-seropositive. The specimen was PBMCs. The CDR3 region: CASSEWDRVDF. The nucleotide sequence reads as follows: TGTGCCAGCAGTGAATGGGACAGGGTCGATTTC. Where the CDR3 stops, the reference TRBV2 and TRBJ2-4 genes take over; the full variable domain is EPEVTQTPSHQVTQMGQEVILRCVPISNHLYFYWYRQILGQKVEFLVSFYNNEISEKSEIFDDQFSVERPDGSNFTLKIRSTKLEDSAMYFCASSEWDRVDFGAGTRLSVL.